Detailed here is one T cell receptor beta chain. Looked up from germline, CDR1 is LNHDA and CDR2 is SQIVND (reference sequence). The ends lost 9 bases at V and 1 base at J; junction bases unmatched: 3. This CDR3 is built from 13 residues. The data stem from a study of neoadjuvant anti-PD-1 for oral cavity cancer. In the study overall: Patients mostly received three to four biweekly nivolumab doses at 3 mg/kg before surgery. Patients without progression got a fourth dose around day 43.

Time point: after neoadjuvant nivolumab, at surgical resection. Patients had newly diagnosed, untreated stage II-IVA oral cavity squamous cell carcinoma. Survey sequencing of tumors mostly used 4.8 ug DNA, two replicates. The method was immunoSEQ multiplex PCR; TCRdb's version includes in-frame clones alone and lacks a portion of them. Of approximately 15,000 clones listed, roughly 40% are singletons. This TCR was recovered from a person between 40 and 79 years old with oral cavity squamous cell carcinoma. The sequencing here drew on tumor tissue, taken after nivolumab (anti-PD-1) treatment. This chain connects TRBV19 to TRBJ2-1; 7 nucleotides match TRBD1. This chain's CDR3 is CASGTASYNEQFF. In DNA, the CDR3 is TGTGCCAGCGGGACAGCTTCCTACAATGAGCAGTTCTTC.